This TCR beta chain was documented in a study of blood T cell repertoires in COVID-19 (dated by TCRdb to 2018 to 2021). Regarding the complete study: The collaborator samples originated in the United States, Italy and Spain and spanned the acute and convalescent phases of COVID-19. The material from the prospective study consisted of cDNA or gDNA derived from T cells, B-cell-depleted T cells, or PBMCs. Subjects who had been exposed to COVID-19, were actively infected with it, or had recovered from it provided the deeply sampled blood TCRbeta repertoires that made up the dataset. The repertoires were released in a freely available public database intended as a resource for research on the immune response to SARS-CoV-2. Samples came from the ongoing ImmuneRACE study (first 160 participants) plus 1,254 subjects from 6 global collaborators. The sample metadata nearly always contained a de-identified subject ID, COVID-19 status, age in years and sex. Where HLA class I and class II types were available, the types were taken from metadata supplied by the sample provider, not from assay-based typing. Points the paper makes about the study in general: How much clinical and demographic metadata was included differed by source and by participant, and the metadata was provided uncurated.

Of note for this clone: Its antigen is unknown. Base qualities are not provided; no much larger clone lies one nucleotide away.

Participants in the prospective study were enrolled through a virtual design, were aged roughly 18 to 95 years, and lived in approximately 24 United States geographic areas. In the prospective study, participants were assigned to cohorts based on the clinical history participants reported in a screening survey and a study questionnaire. Exposed participants were defined as having been in contact with someone with a PCR-confirmed or clinician-diagnosed COVID-19 case within 2 weeks of study entry. In the prospective study, mobile phlebotomists collected whole blood, serum and a nasopharyngeal or oropharyngeal swab from each participant. Over an approximately 2-month period, participants in the prospective study had the option of providing additional blood draws and questionnaires. Before DNA extraction, blood samples from the prospective study were shipped at room temperature or frozen. TCRbeta CDR3 regions were amplified from genomic DNA using the immunoSEQ Assay, a bias-controlled multiplex PCR. In the original analysis: The number of nucleated cells in each sample was estimated from the amplification of reference gene primers within the assay. To quantify the absolute abundance of each unique TCRbeta CDR3 rearrangement, sequence reads were collapsed and filtered. For each sample, productive Simpson clonality was calculated as the square root of Simpson's diversity index over productive rearrangements. TCRdb re-hosts the immuneACCESS table, in-frame sequences only. Its copies lack some clones; in the studies checked, an unresolved V gene accounts for under half of them, and the cause for the rest is not known. V and J calls and clone size come straight from that table; D and trimming were deduced from the DNA. The sample yields a few hundred thousand clones; 85% to 90% were counted once. The ten largest make up under 3% of the sample.

V ends up 3 bases short and J 4 bases short, with an unmatched junction base count of 8. Spanning cysteine to phenylalanine, the CDR3 consists of 15 amino acids. Only the CDR3 region is kept as DNA, spanning 45 bases read in frame from base 1. CDR1 and CDR2 were assigned from the germline V gene as MDHEN and SYDVKM. The sample consisted of PBMCs or T cells enriched from blood (not recorded which). The rearranged segments are TRBV28 and TRBJ1-2, with 7 bases aligning to TRBD1. The sequence came from a woman between 45 and 65 years old who had been exposed to COVID-19. The sequenced DNA is TGTGCCAGCAGTTTTGTGGTAGGGGGCGGCTATGGCTACACCTTC. Its protein is CASSFVVGGGYGYTF.